These T cell receptor beta chains were read from a single sample in a study of cytomegalovirus exposure and HLA in healthy donors. Measured with immunoSEQ multiplex PCR; TCRdb has only the in-frame clones, and not every one. The sample contains roughly 190,000 clones, around 86% of which appear only once. Sequencing was carried out using PBMCs. The receptors shown here come from a woman aged 50 to 60 in good health and CMV-seropositive. The CDR3 runs from the conserved cysteine through the conserved F or W. Each record gives: clone size, J gene, V gene, D gene, CDR3 DNA, CDR3 protein. D genes are given only for firm matches. Clone size appears in some rows only: once, few, many, or a class for an expanded clone.

size: -
J: TRBJ2-2
V: TRBV5-1
D: -
DNA: TGCGCCAGCAGCTTATCAGGGATCGGGGAGCTGTTTTTT
CDR3: CASSLSGIGELFF

size: -
J: TRBJ2-1
V: TRBV18
D: -
DNA: TGTGCCAGCTCACCACGGCGGGGAACCTACAATGAGCAGTTCTTC
CDR3: CASSPRRGTYNEQFF

size: -
J: TRBJ1-3
V: TRBV27
D: -
DNA: TGTGCCAGCAGCCCAGGGGTGTCTGGAAACACCATATATTTT
CDR3: CASSPGVSGNTIYF

size: -
J: TRBJ2-5
V: TRBV7-9
D: -
DNA: TGTGCCAGCAGCTTAGGTGGGGGGTACCAAGAGACCCAGTACTTC
CDR3: CASSLGGGYQETQYF

size: -
J: TRBJ2-1
V: TRBV12-5
D: TRBD1
DNA: TGTGCTAGTGGTTTGGACCTTCTAGGGACAGTCTACAATGAGCAGTTCTTC
CDR3: CASGLDLLGTVYNEQFF

size: -
J: TRBJ2-7
V: TRBV11-2
D: TRBD2
DNA: TGTGCCAGCAGCCCTGATAGCGGGAGCTCCTACGAGCAGTACTTC
CDR3: CASSPDSGSSYEQYF

size: once
J: TRBJ1-1
V: TRBV7-3
D: TRBD1
DNA: TGTGCCAGCAGCTTCCAGAAACAGGGGGTGAGAGCTTTCTTT
CDR3: CASSFQKQGVRAFF

size: -
J: TRBJ1-1
V: TRBV6-5
D: -
DNA: TGTGCCAGCAGTTACTCAGGGGTAGGGAACACTGAAGCTTTCTTT
CDR3: CASSYSGVGNTEAFF

size: -
J: TRBJ1-5
V: TRBV4-3
D: -
DNA: TGCGCCAGCAGCGCGGATTTTTATAGCAATCAGCCCCAGCATTTT
CDR3: CASSADFYSNQPQHF

size: -
J: TRBJ1-5
V: TRBV28
D: -
DNA: TGTGCCAGCAGACTTGACGCAGGGAGCAATCAGCCCCAGCATTTT
CDR3: CASRLDAGSNQPQHF

size: -
J: TRBJ2-5
V: TRBV10-3
D: TRBD1
DNA: TGTGCCATCAGCCCGGGACAGGCGGAAGAGACCCAGTACTTC
CDR3: CAISPGQAEETQYF

size: few
J: TRBJ2-7
V: TRBV6-6
D: TRBD1
DNA: TGTGCCAGCAGTTACGGGACAGGGGGATACGAGCAGTACTTC
CDR3: CASSYGTGGYEQYF

size: few
J: TRBJ1-1
V: TRBV19
D: -
DNA: TGTGCCAGTAGTGTTATCAGGGGTGGAGCTTTCTTT
CDR3: CASSVIRGGAFF

size: -
J: TRBJ1-1
V: TRBV27
D: -
DNA: TGTGCCAGCAGTGGGGGGGGGAGCACTGAAGCTTTCTTT
CDR3: CASSGGGSTEAFF

size: -
J: TRBJ1-2
V: TRBV6-6
D: -
DNA: TGTGCCAGCAGTTACGGTACAGGGAAGAACGGCTACACCTTC
CDR3: CASSYGTGKNGYTF

size: -
J: TRBJ1-6
V: TRBV4-1
D: -
DNA: TGCGCCAGCAGCCAAGATTTTTCGGCGGGCTCCTATAATTCACCCCTCCACTTT
CDR3: CASSQDFSAGSYNSPLHF

size: once
J: TRBJ1-1
V: TRBV6-1
D: -
DNA: TGTGCCAGCCGAACGGTTTCTAACACTGAAGCTTTCTTT
CDR3: CASRTVSNTEAFF

size: -
J: TRBJ2-7
V: TRBV7-9
D: -
DNA: TGTGCCAGCAGCTTCCAGGCAGCCACCTCCTACGAGCAGTACTTC
CDR3: CASSFQAATSYEQYF

size: -
J: TRBJ2-1
V: TRBV6-5
D: TRBD2
DNA: TGTGCCAGCAGACTAGCGGGGGAAGTCGATGAGCAGTTCTTC
CDR3: CASRLAGEVDEQFF

size: once
J: TRBJ2-2
V: TRBV7-9
D: TRBD2
DNA: TGTGCCAGCAGCTTAGTTGAGACTAGCGGCGGGGAGCTGTTTTTT
CDR3: CASSLVETSGGELFF

size: -
J: TRBJ1-6
V: TRBV10-3
D: TRBD1
DNA: TGTGCCATCAACCCTGACAGGGATAATTCACCCCTCCACTTT
CDR3: CAINPDRDNSPLHF

size: -
J: TRBJ2-3
V: TRBV7-2
D: -
DNA: TGTGCCAGCAGCTTAGCGAGTCCCACAGATACGCAGTATTTT
CDR3: CASSLASPTDTQYF

size: few
J: TRBJ1-5
V: TRBV21-1
D: -
DNA: TGTGCCAGCAGGTCGGGCGGGGGGAGGCAGCCCCAGCATTTT
CDR3: CASRSGGGRQPQHF

size: -
J: TRBJ2-7
V: TRBV19
D: -
DNA: TGTGCCAGTAGTATGCGGGACGGTACCTACGAGCAGTACTTC
CDR3: CASSMRDGTYEQYF

size: -
J: TRBJ2-1
V: TRBV5-1
D: TRBD1
DNA: TGCGCCAGCAGCTTGGGCTTCCCGGGACAGGGGGCGTATGAGCAGTTCTTC
CDR3: CASSLGFPGQGAYEQFF

size: -
J: TRBJ2-2
V: TRBV5-5
D: -
DNA: TGTGCCAGCAGCTTGTTTCGAGGCACCGGGGAGCTGTTTTTT
CDR3: CASSLFRGTGELFF

size: -
J: TRBJ2-2
V: TRBV5-1
D: -
DNA: TGCGCCAGCAGCTTGATACCCGGCGGTGACACCGGGGAGCTGTTTTTT
CDR3: CASSLIPGGDTGELFF

size: -
J: TRBJ2-7
V: TRBV9
D: -
DNA: TGTGCCAGCGAGACCCCCGAGGGGTTGGGGGGCGAGCAGTACTTC
CDR3: CASETPEGLGGEQYF

size: -
J: TRBJ1-2
V: TRBV30
D: -
DNA: TGTGCCTGGAGTCCAATTTGGAGTGGCTACACCTTC
CDR3: CAWSPIWSGYTF

size: -
J: TRBJ1-4
V: TRBV7-8
D: -
DNA: TGTGCCAGCAGCTACCGACAGAGGCTTAATGAAAAACTGTTTTTT
CDR3: CASSYRQRLNEKLFF

size: once
J: TRBJ1-4
V: TRBV7-9
D: -
DNA: -
CDR3: CASSSSGTNEKLFF

size: -
J: TRBJ1-4
V: TRBV6-5
D: -
DNA: TGTGCCAGCCAGGAGCGCGGGGTTGAAAAACTGTTTTTT
CDR3: CASQERGVEKLFF

size: -
J: TRBJ2-2
V: TRBV7-3
D: -
DNA: TGTGCCAGCAGCTTAGGAGTGGCAGGGGTCACCGGGGAGCTGTTTTTT
CDR3: CASSLGVAGVTGELFF

size: -
J: TRBJ1-2
V: TRBV6-5
D: -
DNA: TGTGCCAGCACCGAGGCAGGGACTGGTGGCTACACCTTC
CDR3: CASTEAGTGGYTF

size: -
J: TRBJ2-3
V: TRBV7-9
D: TRBD1
DNA: TGTGCCAGCAGCTTATCCCCCGACGACAGGGCAGATACGCAGTATTTT
CDR3: CASSLSPDDRADTQYF

size: once
J: TRBJ2-7
V: TRBV14
D: TRBD2
DNA: TGTGCCAGCAGTTCGGGACTAGGGGAGGACGAGCAGTACTTC
CDR3: CASSSGLGEDEQYF

size: few
J: TRBJ1-2
V: TRBV7-2
D: -
DNA: TGTGCCAGCCGCCCCACGGGGGGGGACTATGGCTACACCTTC
CDR3: CASRPTGGDYGYTF

size: -
J: TRBJ2-1
V: TRBV11-2
D: -
DNA: TGTGCCAGCAGCTTTGACAGGACCGTGAATGAGCAGTTCTTC
CDR3: CASSFDRTVNEQFF

size: -
J: TRBJ2-2
V: TRBV10-2
D: TRBD2
DNA: TGCGCCAGCGCGCGGGAGAAGTGGACCGGGGAGCTGTTTTTT
CDR3: CASAREKWTGELFF

size: -
J: TRBJ1-6
V: TRBV19
D: -
DNA: TGTGCCAGTAGTATAGCCCCAGGGATGGATTCACCCCTCCACTTT
CDR3: CASSIAPGMDSPLHF

size: once
J: TRBJ2-7
V: TRBV7-2
D: TRBD1
DNA: TGTGCCGGAAAGGTGGACAGGGCCTCCTACGAGCAGTACTTC
CDR3: CAGKVDRASYEQYF

size: -
J: TRBJ1-2
V: TRBV6-5
D: -
DNA: TGTGCCAGCAGTTACTCGGGCAGGGGTTTCGATGGCTACACCTTC
CDR3: CASSYSGRGFDGYTF

size: -
J: TRBJ2-3
V: TRBV7-9
D: TRBD1
DNA: TGTGCCAGCAGGTTGGACAGGGACACAGATACGCAGTATTTT
CDR3: CASRLDRDTDTQYF

size: -
J: TRBJ2-5
V: TRBV5-4
D: -
DNA: TGTGCCAGCAGCTTGGGTAGGGAGGAGACCCAGTACTTC
CDR3: CASSLGREETQYF

size: -
J: TRBJ2-7
V: TRBV7-9
D: -
DNA: TGTGCCAGCAGCCCGGACACCCTTATGGAGCAGTACTTC
CDR3: CASSPDTLMEQYF

size: few
J: TRBJ1-1
V: TRBV4-1
D: -
DNA: TGCGCCAGCAGCCAAGCTCCTTGGACAGCTTTGAACACTGAAGCTTTCTTT
CDR3: CASSQAPWTALNTEAFF

size: -
J: TRBJ2-2
V: TRBV6-5
D: TRBD2
DNA: TGTGCCAGCAGTTACCCCGGGGGGTACACCGGGGAGCTGTTTTTT
CDR3: CASSYPGGYTGELFF

size: -
J: TRBJ1-1
V: TRBV18
D: -
DNA: TGTGCCAGCTCACCACCGGGGGGTTTGAACACTGAAGCTTTCTTT
CDR3: CASSPPGGLNTEAFF

size: -
J: TRBJ1-3
V: TRBV18
D: -
DNA: TGTGCCAGCTCACCACGGGGCACCGGAAACACCATATATTTT
CDR3: CASSPRGTGNTIYF

size: -
J: TRBJ2-1
V: TRBV7-2
D: -
DNA: TGTGCCAGCAGCCCTACCGGGACTTCCTACAATGAGCAGTTCTTC
CDR3: CASSPTGTSYNEQFF

size: -
J: TRBJ2-1
V: TRBV5-4
D: TRBD1
DNA: TGTGCCAGCAGCTGGACAGGGGGAGGCGTCGATGAGCAGTTCTTC
CDR3: CASSWTGGGVDEQFF

size: -
J: TRBJ2-4
V: TRBV7-2
D: -
DNA: TGTGCCAGCAGCTTATCCCTCGGAGCCAAAAACATTCAGTACTTC
CDR3: CASSLSLGAKNIQYF